This T cell receptor (beta chain) was recorded in a study of OX40 agonist ivuxolimab in advanced cancers. Clones were read by immunoSEQ multiplex PCR, and TCRdb kept only the in-frame ones, dropping some. This sample yields approximately 60,000 clones, of which roughly 90% are seen a single time; 0.5% to 0.75% belongs to the top ten. With 2 bases removed from V and 3 bases from J, the gap between germline ends came to 11 bases. CDR1 and CDR2 from the germline V gene are GTSNPN and SVGIG (reference sequence). The CDR3 runs to 14 residues. The chain has TRBV30 and TRBJ1-5, with unresolved D. The sequences come from CD4+ or CD8+ T cells sorted from blood, collected in a trial of the OX40 agonist ivuxolimab. The source is an adult with an advanced solid tumor such as melanoma, head and neck, liver or kidney cancer. Here the CDR3 reads CAWSPPTSNQPQHF. The DNA for the CDR3 is TGTGCCTGGAGTCCCCCGACCTCCAATCAGCCCCAGCATTTT.